This T cell receptor beta chain comes out of a study of radiation and T cells in renal cell carcinoma. V shed 4 bases, J shed 5 bases, and the junction held 6 bases outside the gene matches. The CDR3 contains 15 residues. The germline V gene encodes CDR1 LNHDA and CDR2 SQIVND (reference sequence). Time point noted: blood 2 weeks post-SBRT. The treatment is: 15 Gy SBRT to primary tumor, nephrectomy 4 weeks later. Clear cell pathology was present in this patient's renal cell carcinoma. In the case of this clone: Its antigen is not identified.

Clones were read by immunoSEQ multiplex PCR, and TCRdb kept only the in-frame ones, dropping some. Of some 60,000 clones listed, roughly 79% are singletons. General study points: Baseline intratumoral clonotype presence is unknown without pretreatment biopsies.

The rearrangement uses TRBV19 and TRBJ1-5; TRBD1 matches 9 bases. Sequencing was performed on blood, taken from a patient whose treatment included radiotherapy and nephrectomy. This clonotype was sampled from a man between 60 and 75 years old with renal cell carcinoma. In nucleotides, the CDR3 is TGTGCCAGTAGTAGGGACAGGGAATTACATCAGCCCCAGCATTTT. It encodes CASSRDRELHQPQHF.